This T cell receptor (beta chain) came from a study of OX40 agonist ivuxolimab in advanced cancers. TCRdb's copy holds only in-frame clones and misses some; the assay was immunoSEQ multiplex PCR. The table has 95,000 to 150,000 clones, over 75% seen once; the top ten hold about 0.55%. Germline V gives CDR1 SGHNT, CDR2 YENEEA. Deletions cut 5 bases from V and 6 bases from J, with 17 bases between. This CDR3 is 15 amino acids long. This TCR was recovered from an adult with an advanced solid tumor such as melanoma, head and neck, liver or kidney cancer. This chain links TRBV11-3 with TRBJ2-1, with D perhaps being TRBD1 or TRBD2 (7 bases each). Sample: CD4+ or CD8+ T cells sorted from blood, taken in a trial of the OX40 agonist ivuxolimab. The CDR3 sequence: CASSQGGAAGNEQFF. In DNA, the CDR3 is TGTGCCAGCAGCCAGGGGGGGGCGGCGGGCAATGAGCAGTTCTTC.